These 23 T cell receptor beta chains were sequenced from one sample in a study of cytomegalovirus exposure and HLA in healthy donors. Some clones are missing from TCRdb's copy, which holds only in-frame ones; the method was immunoSEQ multiplex PCR. The sample carries 45,000 to 60,000 clones, approximately 93% recorded once. Specimen: PBMCs. Every receptor here comes from a woman between 18 and 29 years old in good health and CMV-seronegative.

The CDR3 spells CASSQEVGSFTDTQYF. CDR3 DNA: TGTGCCAGCAGCCAAGAAGTGGGGAGCTTCACAGATACGCAGTATTTT. V usage is TRBV4-2 and J usage is TRBJ2-3; D is possibly TRBD2 (5 bases). CDR3 length: 16 amino acids. The germline V gene has CDR1 LGHNA and CDR2 YNFKEQ. V lost 0 bases to trimming and J lost 2 bases, with 12 bases between them.

The J gene is TRBJ2-3, the V gene TRBV5-1; 13 nucleotides agree with TRBD2. The CDR3 totals 16 residues. Germline values: CDR1 SGHRS, CDR2 YFSETQ. V was clipped by 5 bases and J by 0 bases; unmatched bases: 3. As DNA, the CDR3 is TGCGCCAGCAGTTCGGGACTAGCGGGAAGCACAGATACGCAGTATTTT. Residues: CASSSGLAGSTDTQYF. Full variable domain (remainder filled in from reference TRBV5-1 and TRBJ2-3): KAGVTQTPRYLIKTRGQQVTLSCSPISGHRSVSWYQQTPGQGLQFLFEYFSETQRNKGNFPGRFSGRQFSNSRSEMNVSTLELGDSALYLCASSSGLAGSTDTQYFGPGTRLTVL.

This chain connects TRBV6-1 to TRBJ1-5; possible D gene TRBD1, 6 bases. In germline, CDR1 is MNHNS, CDR2 SASEGT. Trimming pared 7 bases from V and 5 bases from J, leaving 18 bases between. There are 15 residues in the CDR3. The CDR3 DNA is TGTGCCAGCATCGGTACAGGGCGCCGGTATCAGCCCCAGCATTTT. Translating gives CASIGTGRRYQPQHF.

This clone was observed once. The CDR3 region has the DNA TGTGCCAGCAGAACCTTCTCTAGCGGGGTATATGAGCAGTTCTTC. This sequence encodes CASRTFSSGVYEQFF. The genes are TRBV6-5 and TRBJ2-1, with 9 bases that match TRBD2. J was trimmed by 8 bases and V by 6 bases; bases with no gene match: 11. The germline V gene has CDR1 MNHEY and CDR2 SVGAGI. This CDR3 comprises 15 residues.

This clone came up once. The chain recombines TRBV4-2 with TRBJ2-5; the D is unclear. Germline assignment: CDR1 LGHNA and CDR2 YNFKEQ. The CDR3 consists of 14 residues. V lost 0 bases, J lost 5 bases, and 10 bases lay in between. In DNA, the CDR3 is TGTGCCAGCAGCCAAGATCGAGCGTGGGAGACCCAGTACTTC. Its protein product is CASSQDRAWETQYF.

The chain is built from TRBV19 and TRBJ1-1; D might be TRBD1 (5 bases). Germline V CDR1 and CDR2: LNHDA, SQIVND (reference sequence). The CDR3 spans 14 residues. V was shortened by 5 bases and J by 4 bases, with 14 bases between the two germline ends. CDR3 sequence (DNA): TGTGCCAGTAGTCCGAAGGGGTCAGGCACTGAAGCTTTCTTT. Protein sequence: CASSPKGSGTEAFF.

The chain has TRBV9 and TRBJ2-7, with a weak D call TRBD2 (6 bases). CDR3 length: 14 residues. Deletions cut 4 bases from V and 5 bases from J, with 16 bases between. Germline CDR1 is SGDLS and CDR2 is YYNGEE. Here the CDR3 DNA reads TGTGCCAGCAGCCCCGTGGAGGGTAGCAACGAGCAGTACTTC. Amino acids: CASSPVEGSNEQYF. Full variable domain (missing parts from reference TRBV9 and TRBJ2-7): DSGVTQTPKHLITATGQRVTLRCSPRSGDLSVYWYQQSLDQGLQFLIQYYNGEERAKGNILERFSAQQFPDLHSELNLSSLELGDSALYFCASSPVEGSNEQYFGPGTRLTVT.

This clone was seen more than once but under ten times. The chain combines TRBV5-4 with TRBJ1-2, with D unresolved. Germline V lookup: CDR1 SGHNT, CDR2 YYREEE (reference sequence). With 0 bases removed from V and 1 base from J, the gap between germline ends came to 4 bases. The CDR3 has 13 amino acids. CDR3 sequence (DNA): TGTGCCAGCAGCTTGGGACATAACTATGGCTACACCTTC. It codes for CASSLGHNYGYTF.

The chain couples TRBV6-1 to TRBJ2-3; D is perhaps TRBD2 (6 bases). V was trimmed by 6 bases and J by 4 bases, leaving 14 bases between them. CDR1 is MNHNS and CDR2 is SASEGT in the germline V gene. The CDR3 loop spans 14 amino acids. This CDR3 is CASRVLAAPDTQYF. CDR3 nucleotide sequence: TGTGCCAGCAGGGTACTAGCAGCGCCAGATACGCAGTATTTT.

The gene calls are TRBV5-1 and TRBJ2-7; D is uncertain. V was trimmed by 0 bases and J by 9 bases, leaving 13 bases between them. The V gene's germline CDR1 is SGHRS and CDR2 YFSETQ. There are 13 residues in the CDR3. CDR3 loop: CASSLAGRSGQYF. Here the CDR3 DNA reads TGCGCCAGCAGCTTGGCAGGTCGGTCCGGGCAGTACTTC.

This chain uses TRBV27 with TRBJ2-1; D unclear. V gave up 9 bases and J gave up 9 bases, with 12 bases separating them. This CDR3 contains 11 residues. Germline lookup yields CDR1 MNHEY and CDR2 SMNVEV (reference sequence). CDR3 loop: CASGLSAEQFF. The CDR3 DNA sequence: TGTGCCAGTGGTCTGAGCGCTGAGCAGTTCTTC.

This rearrangement joins TRBV2 to TRBJ2-1; 8 bases fit TRBD2. The germline CDR1 and CDR2 sequences are SNHLY and FYNNEI. V was pared by 6 bases and J by 6 bases, with 10 bases of the junction left unmatched. The CDR3 has 15 residues. CDR3 bases: TGTGCCAGCAGCGCCACAGCGGGGGTAATCAATGAGCAGTTCTTC. Residues: CASSATAGVINEQFF.

The rearrangement links TRBV18 to TRBJ2-1; 8 bases line up with TRBD2. Trimming took 4 bases from V and 9 from J; bases not matched to a gene: 8. The CDR3 totals 14 residues. In germline, CDR1 is KGHSH, CDR2 LQKENI. In DNA, the CDR3 is TGTGCCAGCTCACACGGGACTAGTGGGGCTGAGCAGTTCTTC. Its translation: CASSHGTSGAEQFF. The full variable domain, with the rest looked up from reference TRBV18 and TRBJ2-1, is NAGVMQNPRHLVRRRGQEARLRCSPMKGHSHVYWYRQLPEEGLKFMVYLQKENIIDESGMPKERFSAEFPKEGPSILRIQQVVRGDSAAYFCASSHGTSGAEQFFGPGTRLTVL.

This chain connects TRBV5-4 to TRBJ2-2; possibly TRBD1 for D (5 bases). This CDR3 has 16 residues. Between the trimmed V and J ends, which lost 3 bases and 2 bases, there was a span of 14 bases. CDR1 is SGHNT, CDR2 YYREEE, per germline (reference sequence). The CDR3 DNA reads TGTGCCAGCAGCTCCCCCGGACACTATAACACCGGGGAGCTGTTTTTT. This encodes CASSSPGHYNTGELFF.

The V gene is TRBV6-5, the J gene TRBJ2-1; TRBD2 aligns across 8 bases. The ends lost 8 bases at V and 6 bases at J; junction bases unmatched: 12. The germline CDR1 and CDR2 sequences are MNHEY and SVGAGI. This CDR3 is built from 15 residues. CDR3 in amino acids: CASATGGGPGNEQFF. CDR3 bases: TGTGCCAGCGCCACAGGCGGGGGGCCGGGCAATGAGCAGTTCTTC.

V gene TRBV9 combines with J gene TRBJ2-2, with 10 bases that match TRBD2. The trim removed 4 bases at V and 5 bases at J, leaving 11 bases unmatched. The germline CDR1 and CDR2 sequences are SGDLS and YYNGEE. The CDR3 runs 17 residues. CDR3: CASSPGVAGGWTGELFF. The CDR3 nucleotides are TGTGCCAGCAGCCCCGGGGTAGCGGGGGGATGGACCGGGGAGCTGTTTTTT.

The rearrangement joins TRBV13 to TRBJ2-1; D gene ambiguous. Germline V lookup: CDR1 PRHDT, CDR2 FYEKMQ (reference sequence). Deletions cut 0 bases from V and 6 bases from J, with 6 bases between. This CDR3 contains 13 residues. The CDR3 reads CASSLGWSNEQFF. CDR3 nucleotide sequence: TGTGCCAGCAGCTTAGGGTGGAGCAATGAGCAGTTCTTC.

V usage is TRBV4-3 and J usage is TRBJ2-3; tentative D call: TRBD2 (5 bases). The germline CDR1 and CDR2 sequences are LGHNA and YSLEER. CDR3 length equals 14 residues. Between the trimmed V and J ends, which lost 1 base and 2 bases, there was a span of 7 bases. CDR3 DNA sequence: TGCGCCAGCAGCCAAGCGGACTTCACAGATACGCAGTATTTT. This translates into CASSQADFTDTQYF.

This chain connects TRBV5-4 to TRBJ2-1, with D perhaps TRBD1 (6 bases). The CDR3 is 15 residues long. Per the germline V gene, CDR1 is SGHNT and CDR2 is YYREEE (reference sequence). V was pared by 3 bases and J by 1 base, with 11 bases between. CDR3 bases: TGTGCCAGCAGCTCCGGGACAAGGTCCTACAATGAGCAGTTCTTC. Its protein product is CASSSGTRSYNEQFF.

This chain links TRBV2 with TRBJ2-1; 13 bases are shared with TRBD2. With V trimmed by 6 bases and J by 9 bases, 5 bases remained unmatched. Per the germline V gene, CDR1 is SNHLY and CDR2 is FYNNEI. The length of the CDR3 is 14 residues. The CDR3 here is CASRGLAGVGEQFF. In DNA form, the CDR3 reads TGTGCCAGCAGAGGACTAGCGGGAGTCGGTGAGCAGTTCTTC.

The V call is TRBV4-2, the J call TRBJ1-5, with D possibly matching TRBD1 (5 bases). This CDR3 has 15 residues. Trimming removed 0 bases from V and 7 bases from J, with 13 bases in between. CDR1 and CDR2 from the germline V gene are LGHNA and YNFKEQ. The CDR3 nucleotides read TGTGCCAGCAGCCAAGAGACGGGACTAGGGCAGCCCCAGCATTTT. Translated: CASSQETGLGQPQHF.

DNA for the CDR3: TGCGCCAGCAGTGAGCAAAGCGGACAGTATGCGTATGGCTACACCTTC. Its translation is CASSEQSGQYAYGYTF. This chain uses TRBV10-2 with TRBJ1-2, with D maybe TRBD1 (6 bases). CDR3 length: 16 residues. Trimming took off 2 bases at V and 5 bases at J, with 18 bases between the two ends. Germline loops: CDR1 WSHSY, CDR2 SAAADI.

The rearrangement uses TRBV7-2 and TRBJ2-1; 10 bases match TRBD2. Germline CDR1 reads SGHTA; CDR2 reads FQGNSA. V was pared by 5 bases and J by 15 bases, with 10 bases of the junction left unmatched. The CDR3 sequence is 13 residues long. CDR3 sequence: CASSIEPSGSLFF. Here the CDR3 DNA reads TGTGCCAGCAGCATCGAACCTAGCGGGAGTCTGTTCTTC.